This entry lists 8 T cell receptor beta chains sequenced from one sample in a study of CD8 T cells in Susac syndrome. The authors reverse transcribed roughly 0.5 to 1 ug RNA with random hexamers. TCRdb re-called the immunoSEQ multiplex PCR reads with MiXCR, one entry per CDR3 protein. The sample consists of 100,000 to 150,000 distinct CDR3 sequences, 85% to 95% of them appearing once. The sequencing input was CD4+ T cells from PBMCs. The receptors here all came from a human donor with multiple sclerosis.

The rearrangement links TRBV20-1 to TRBJ2-3; perhaps TRBD1 as D (5 bases). CDR1 is DFQATT, CDR2 SNEGSKA, per germline (reference sequence). The CDR3 loop spans 14 amino acids. Trimming shortened V by 6 bases and J by 5 bases, and 18 bases separated the two germline ends. The CDR3 DNA reads TGCAGTGCCCCGAGACAGACCCCAGGAGATACGCAGTATTTT. It encodes CSAPRQTPGDTQYF.

The chain carries TRBV21-1 and TRBJ1-2; whether TRBD1, the table's D call, matches the DNA was not checked. TRBV21-1 represents a pseudogene. The CDR3 spans 15 residues. The chain's CDR3 is CASGRDRGPGYGYTF. The CDR3, as DNA: TGTGCCAGCGGCCGGGACAGGGGGCCTGGCTATGGCTACACCTTC.

V usage is TRBV12-3 or TRBV12-4 and J usage is TRBJ1-2, with D possibly matching TRBD1 (6 bases). This CDR3 spans 17 amino acids. The V gene lost 1 base and the J gene lost 0 bases, with 15 bases spanning the gap. The CDR3 is CASSLDAGGTTNYGYTF. CDR3 coding DNA: TGTGCCAGCAGTTTAGATGCGGGGGGGACAACTAACTATGGCTACACCTTC.

The V call is TRBV10-1, the J call TRBJ2-1; 13 positions match TRBD2. CDR1 and CDR2 from the germline V gene are WNHNN and SYGVQD (reference sequence). The J segment lost 9 bases and the V segment lost 5 bases, leaving 4 bases of the junction unmatched. This CDR3 spans 14 amino acids. The CDR3 reads CASSTSGGAGEQFF. As DNA, the CDR3 is TGCGCCAGCAGTACTAGCGGGGGGGCAGGTGAGCAGTTCTTC.

This chain connects TRBV27 to TRBJ2-7, with 7 bases fitting TRBD2. The germline V gene encodes CDR1 MNHEY and CDR2 SMNVEV (reference sequence). The CDR3 has 14 amino acids. V was pared by 2 bases and J by 2 bases, with 3 bases of the junction left unmatched. CDR3 nucleotides: TGTGCCAGCAGTTTACGGCGGGGGACCTACGAGCAGTACTTC. Encoded protein: CASSLRRGTYEQYF.

The chain has TRBV12-5 and TRBJ2-1, with 7 nucleotides matching TRBD1. This CDR3 contains 14 residues. Germline loops: CDR1 LGHNT, CDR2 FRNRAP. V shed 7 bases, J shed 5 bases, and the junction held 8 bases outside the gene matches. CDR3 DNA sequence: TGTGCTAGTGTTCGCCGGGACAGTGACAATGAGCAGTTCTTC. Translation: CASVRRDSDNEQFF. Supplemented by reference TRBV12-5 and TRBJ2-1, the full variable domain reads DARVTQTPRHKVTEMGQEVTMRCQPILGHNTVFWYRQTMMQGLELLAYFRNRAPLDDSGMPKDRFSAEMPDATLATLKIQPSEPRDSAVYFCASVRRDSDNEQFFGPGTRLTVL.

V usage is TRBV4-1 and J usage is TRBJ2-7; 8 bases map to TRBD2. CDR1 and CDR2 from the germline V gene are MGHRA and YSYEKL. V trimming: 1 base; J trimming: 0 bases; junction bases outside the gene matches: 5. The CDR3 runs to 16 residues. This chain's CDR3 is CASSQGEGLVSYEQYF. CDR3 sequence (DNA): TGCGCCAGCAGCCAAGGCGAGGGACTAGTCTCCTACGAGCAGTACTTC.

The CDR3 sequence is CASSQEVAGEGSGNTIYF. The DNA for the CDR3 is TGTGCCAGCAGCCAAGAAGTGGCAGGGGAGGGCTCTGGAAACACCATATATTTT. This chain uses TRBV4-2 with TRBJ1-3; the D gene is possibly TRBD1 (6 bases). CDR1 is LGHNA and CDR2 is YNFKEQ in the germline V gene. The CDR3 runs 18 residues. The V end was cut by 0 bases, the J end by 0 bases, with 15 bases between.